These T cell receptor beta chains were read from a single sample in a study of regulatory T cells in long-lasting Graves disease. TCRdb re-analysed the multiplex PCR reads in MiXCR, keeping a single row per CDR3 protein. The sample yields 350,000 to 550,000 distinct CDR3 sequences, 12% to 15% seen once. This sample was also put to use in a study of T cells in Graves' hyperthyroidism and ophthalmopathy.

Sequencing was performed on peripheral blood mononuclear cells (PBMCs), taken at new diagnosis, from a patient treated with antithyroid drugs. The receptors here all came from a woman aged 45-65 years with Graves disease. CDR3s include the opening cysteine and the closing phenylalanine or tryptophan. The D gene is left open where the match is weak. The size field is filled for only some rows; it gives once, few, many or a size class.

J,D,V,size,DNA,CDR3
TRBJ1-4,.,TRBV10-3,few,TGTGCCATCAGTGAGGCCAGTTTATGGGGTAATGAAAAACTGTTTTTT,CAISEASLWGNEKLFF
TRBJ1-4,TRBD1,TRBV13,many,TGTGCCAGCAGCCGGGGACGGGACAGTAATGAAAAACTGTTTTTT,CASSRGRDSNEKLFF
TRBJ2-1,.,TRBV24-1,few,TGTGCCACCAGTGATTCAAGCTTCCACAATGAGCAGTTCTTC,CATSDSSFHNEQFF
TRBJ2-1,TRBD2,TRBV10-2,.,TGCGCCAGCAAAACGGGACTAGGGTTGAGAACTGAGCAGTTCTTC,CASKTGLGLRTEQFF
TRBJ2-7,.,TRBV18,.,TGTGCCAGCTCACCTAGGAACGGTAGCTCCTACGAGCAGTACTTC,CASSPRNGSSYEQYF
TRBJ2-5,TRBD2,TRBV4-1,.,TGCGCCAGCAGCCAAGTGGGTAGCGGGAGACAAGAGACCCAGTACTTC,CASSQVGSGRQETQYF
TRBJ2-1,.,TRBV5-4,.,TGTGCCAGCAGCCATGGGATGACGGGCTACAATGAGCAGTTCTTC,CASSHGMTGYNEQFF
TRBJ2-7,TRBD2,TRBV9,few,TGTGCCAGCAGCGTAGCTTGGGGGGGCTCCTACGAGCAGTACTTC,CASSVAWGGSYEQYF
TRBJ1-6,.,TRBV4-1,.,TGCGCCAGCAGCCAAAGGGAGGGGAATTCACCCCTCCACTTT,CASSQREGNSPLHF
TRBJ1-2,.,TRBV12-3/TRBV12-4,.,TGTGCCAGCAGTATATCTGGAGGGGGAGGAGGCTACACCTTC,CASSISGGGGGYTF
TRBJ2-3,.,TRBV20-1,few,TGCAGTGCTAGAGTGTTGAGCACAGATACGCAGTATTTT,CSARVLSTDTQYF
TRBJ2-7,.,TRBV9,.,TGTGCCAGCAGCCCAACAAGCGCCTCCTACGAGCAGTGCTTC,CASSPTSASYEQCF
TRBJ2-3,.,TRBV28,many,TGTGCCAGCAGTTTATGGGACAGCACAGATACGCAGTATTTT,CASSLWDSTDTQYF
TRBJ1-1,.,TRBV5-1,few,TGCGCCAGCACCCTAGGTGGTATGTCAGCTGAAGCTTTCTTT,CASTLGGMSAEAFF
TRBJ2-6,.,TRBV6-1,.,TGTGCCAGCAGTGAACTAAACCCTCTGGAGGGGGCCAACGTCCTGACTTTC,CASSELNPLEGANVLTF
TRBJ2-5,.,TRBV28,many,TGTGCCAGCAGTTTTAGGGACTCCCATGGTCGGACCCAGTACTTC,CASSFRDSHGRTQYF
TRBJ2-1,.,TRBV7-6,.,TGTGCCAGCAGCTTAGGGAGCGCGGGGAGCTACAATGAGCAGTTCTTC,CASSLGSAGSYNEQFF
TRBJ2-7,TRBD2,TRBV11-2,.,TGTGCCAGCAGCTTAACGCCGACTAGCGGACGCCCCTACGAGCAGTACTTC,CASSLTPTSGRPYEQYF
TRBJ2-1,TRBD2,TRBV9,.,TGTGCCAGCAGCTTTAGCGGGAGGGCCTACAATGAGCAGTTCTTC,CASSFSGRAYNEQFF
TRBJ2-1,TRBD1,TRBV6-1,few,TGTGCCAGCAGTGAATGGGCAGGGGGCGAAGAGCAGTTCTTC,CASSEWAGGEEQFF
TRBJ2-7,TRBD1,TRBV18,.,TGTGCCAGCTCACACGGGACAGGGGGCGCCTCCTACGAGCAGTACTTC,CASSHGTGGASYEQYF
TRBJ2-7,TRBD1,TRBV28,many,TGTGCCAGCACCTTGGGCAGGGGGCCTCTCTACGAGCAGTACTTC,CASTLGRGPLYEQYF
TRBJ2-2,.,TRBV5-1,once,TGCGCCAGCGCGCTAGCCGCCGGGGAGCTGTTTTTT,CASALAAGELFF
TRBJ1-1,TRBD1,TRBV6-1,many,TGTGCCAGCAGGTATCAAGGACAGGGGGGCACTGAAGCTTTCTTT,CASRYQGQGGTEAFF
TRBJ2-3,TRBD1,TRBV5-1,many,TGTGCCAGCAGCCTGGACAGGGGGAGCACAGATACGCAGTATTTT,CASSLDRGSTDTQYF
TRBJ2-2,.,TRBV27,few,TGTGCCAGCAGTGGGGCCTCGAACACCGGGGAGCTGTTTTTT,CASSGASNTGELFF
TRBJ2-1,TRBD2,TRBV5-4,few,TGTGCCAGCAGCTCCTGGACTAGCAGCTACAATGAGCAGTTCTTC,CASSSWTSSYNEQFF